This TCR beta chain derives from a study of blood T cells in healthy people across ages. Study details: In model experiments, template switching was able to capture about one barcoded beta molecule for every two T cells that were present.

A J-beta primer mix and a sample-barcoded 5' primer were used in a second PCR of about 7 to 12 cycles. Using its own MiXCR run on the 5' RACE reads, TCRdb lists one record per CDR3 protein. The table includes fewer than 900,000 distinct CDR3 sequences, approximately 39% detected once. The authors extracted at least 6 micrograms of total RNA per sample. With 0 bases removed from V and 4 bases from J, the gap between germline ends came to 10 bases. This CDR3 spans 14 amino acids. CDR1 and CDR2 (germline): SGHKS, YYEKEE (reference sequence). This clonotype has only a few counts. Sequencing was done on a sample of blood. This clonotype was sampled from a woman aged 55 to 70 in good health. The chain recombines TRBV5-5 with TRBJ1-1; D may be TRBD1 (6 bases). CDR3 sequence: CASSLEGGGTEAFF. In nucleotides, the CDR3 is TGTGCCAGCAGCTTGGAGGGGGGAGGCACTGAAGCTTTCTTT. Full variable domain (outside the CDR3, taken from reference TRBV5-5 and TRBJ1-1): DAGVTQSPTHLIKTRGQQVTLRCSPISGHKSVSWYQQVLGQGPQFIFQYYEKEERGRGNFPDRFSARQFPNYSSELNVNALLLGDSALYLCASSLEGGGTEAFFGQGTRLTVV.